The clone carrying this T cell receptor beta chain was counted at least ten times. The study used a library that attached unique molecular identifiers to individual cDNA molecules. TCRdb independently ran MiXCR on the RACE reads; one entry per CDR3 protein. Among some 83,000 distinct CDR3 sequences listed, about 10% were seen once. This sample was included in a study of human T cells and chemical hapten exposure. Time point of the sample: patch test 1, 2 weeks after DPC sensitization. The treatment here: therapeutic diphenylcyclopropenone sensitization with weekly scalp DPC. The clonotype originates from a woman between 45 and 60 years old with alopecia areata. Some clones in this sample may be carry-over from other donors' samples. The material sequenced was whole blood, taken in connection with sensitization to the hapten diphenylcyclopropenone (DPC).

Here the CDR3 reads CASSFFEGQPQHF. CDR3 DNA sequence: TGTGCCAGCAGTTTTTTCGAGGGTCAGCCCCAGCATTTT. The chain carries TRBV12-3 or TRBV12-4 and TRBJ1-5; D is uncertain. This CDR3 is 13 amino acids long. Trimming left V 3 bases short and J 6 bases short, with 9 bases between.